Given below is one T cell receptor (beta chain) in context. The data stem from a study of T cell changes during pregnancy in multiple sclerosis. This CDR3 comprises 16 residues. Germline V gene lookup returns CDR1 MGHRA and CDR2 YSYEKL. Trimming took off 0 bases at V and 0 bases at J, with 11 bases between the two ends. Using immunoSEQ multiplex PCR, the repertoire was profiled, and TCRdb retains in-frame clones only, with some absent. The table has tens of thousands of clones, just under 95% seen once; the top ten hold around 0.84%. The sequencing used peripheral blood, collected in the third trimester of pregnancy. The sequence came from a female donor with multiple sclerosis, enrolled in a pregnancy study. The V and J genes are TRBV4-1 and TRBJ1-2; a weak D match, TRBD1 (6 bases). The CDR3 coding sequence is TGCGCCAGCAGCCAAGAGGGCAGGGGTCCTAACTATGGCTACACCTTC. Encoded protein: CASSQEGRGPNYGYTF.